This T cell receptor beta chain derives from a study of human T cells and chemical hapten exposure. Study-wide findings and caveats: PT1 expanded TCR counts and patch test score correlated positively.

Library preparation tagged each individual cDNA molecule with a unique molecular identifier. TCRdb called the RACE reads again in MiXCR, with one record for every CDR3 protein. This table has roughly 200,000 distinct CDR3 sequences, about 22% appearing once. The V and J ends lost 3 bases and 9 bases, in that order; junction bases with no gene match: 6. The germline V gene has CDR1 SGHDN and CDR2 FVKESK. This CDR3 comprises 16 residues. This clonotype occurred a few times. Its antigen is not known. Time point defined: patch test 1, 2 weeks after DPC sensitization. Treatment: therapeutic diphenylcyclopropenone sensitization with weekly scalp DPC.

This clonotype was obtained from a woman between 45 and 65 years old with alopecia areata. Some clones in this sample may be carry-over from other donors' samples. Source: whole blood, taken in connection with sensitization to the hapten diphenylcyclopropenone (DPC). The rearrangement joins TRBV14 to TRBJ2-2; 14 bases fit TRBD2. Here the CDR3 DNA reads TGTGCCAGCAGCCAGGGACTAGCGGGAGCGGTCCGGGAGCTGTTTTTT. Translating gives CASSQGLAGAVRELFF. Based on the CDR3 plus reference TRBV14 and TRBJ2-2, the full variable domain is EAGVTQFPSHSVIEKGQTVTLRCDPISGHDNLYWYRRVMGKEIKFLLHFVKESKQDESGMPNNRFLAERTGGTYSTLKVQPAELEDSGVYFCASSQGLAGAVRELFFGEGSRLTVL.